A single sample is the source of the 20 T cell receptor beta chains below, sequenced in a study of chemoradiotherapy in HPV16-positive cancers. Here immunoSEQ multiplex PCR was the method, and the copy in TCRdb shows in-frame clones only, minus some. Among 14,000 or so clones, around four fifths were seen once, and the ten largest hold under 1.5%. Sample collection occurred from a patient who underwent chemoradiotherapy. The receptors derive from a human donor with HPV-associated anogenital cancer.

The chain employs TRBV9 and TRBJ1-5; TRBD1 matches 11 bases. This CDR3 comprises 14 residues. The trim removed 10 bases at V and 1 base at J, leaving 4 bases unmatched. Germline values: CDR1 SGDLS, CDR2 YYNGEE. The chain's CDR3 is CASGQGGSNQPQHF. CDR3 DNA sequence: TGTGCCTCGGGACAGGGGGGAAGCAATCAGCCCCAGCATTTT. Complete variable domain (other parts from reference TRBV9 and TRBJ1-5): DSGVTQTPKHLITATGQRVTLRCSPRSGDLSVYWYQQSLDQGLQFLIQYYNGEERAKGNILERFSAQQFPDLHSELNLSSLELGDSALYFCASGQGGSNQPQHFGDGTRLSIL.

This chain connects TRBV5-1 to TRBJ1-1; perhaps TRBD1 as D (5 bases). V was clipped by 4 bases and J by 5 bases, with 21 bases between them. Per germline, CDR1 SGHRS and CDR2 YFSETQ. This CDR3 contains 16 residues. The CDR3 reads CASSQTPGFSGTEAFF. The CDR3 coding sequence is TGCGCCAGCAGCCAAACTCCAGGGTTCAGTGGGACTGAAGCTTTCTTT.

The sample holds one count of this clone. The genes are TRBV19 and TRBJ1-5, with 8 bases that match TRBD1. This CDR3 contains 15 residues. CDR1 is LNHDA and CDR2 is SQIVND in the germline V gene (reference sequence). J was trimmed by 4 bases and V by 7 bases; bases with no gene match: 9. The CDR3 nucleotides are TGTGCCAGTATGAAATCGACAGGGGAAAATCAGCCCCAGCATTTT. Its translation: CASMKSTGENQPQHF.

V is TRBV6-5 and J is TRBJ1-2; D is possibly TRBD1 (6 bases). The CDR3 consists of 15 residues. CDR1 is MNHEY, CDR2 SVGAGI, per germline. V lost 6 bases to trimming and J lost 4 bases, with 18 bases between them. CDR3 loop: CASSPSRTAGYGYTF. Written as DNA, the CDR3 is TGTGCCAGCAGCCCCTCCCGGACAGCGGGCTATGGCTACACCTTC.

The chain couples TRBV6-5 to TRBJ2-3; perhaps TRBD2 as D (6 bases). From germline, CDR1 is MNHEY and CDR2 SVGAGI. This CDR3 has 14 residues. V was shortened by 7 bases and J by 7 bases, with 18 bases between the two germline ends. CDR3 in DNA: TGTGCCAGCAATGGGCGGGACCCGCGTAATACGCAGTATTTT. It yields the protein CASNGRDPRNTQYF.

The rearrangement uses TRBV30 and TRBJ1-2, with 9 nucleotides matching TRBD1. CDR1 and CDR2 (germline): GTSNPN, SVGIG (reference sequence). The CDR3 extends over 13 amino acids. Trimming removed 1 base from V and 7 bases from J; junction bases left unmatched: 4. The CDR3 loop is CAWSAGTGFGYTF. The CDR3 DNA follows: TGTGCCTGGAGTGCCGGGACAGGGTTTGGCTACACCTTC.

The chain has TRBV2 and TRBJ2-1; D remains ambiguous. The V end lost 3 bases, the J end lost 3 bases, and 6 bases lay between the germline ends. CDR3 length equals 13 residues. Germline CDR1 is SNHLY and CDR2 is FYNNEI. The CDR3 region has the DNA TGTGCCAGCAGTGACACCGACTACAATGAGCAGTTCTTC. Amino acids: CASSDTDYNEQFF.

The chain has TRBV19 and TRBJ1-5; a weak D match, TRBD1 (6 bases). The CDR3 has 15 amino acids. Trimming left V 11 bases short and J 5 bases short, with 22 bases between. CDR1 LNHDA and CDR2 SQIVND come from the germline V gene (reference sequence). CDR3 region: CASRPQQGEHQPQHF. The CDR3 DNA sequence: TGTGCCTCGCGGCCCCAACAGGGAGAGCATCAGCCCCAGCATTTT.

The chain combines TRBV18 with TRBJ1-1; possibly TRBD1 for D (5 bases). Germline V CDR1 and CDR2: KGHSH, LQKENI. This CDR3 is built from 15 residues. Between the trimmed V and J ends, which lost 6 bases and 3 bases, there was a span of 17 bases. For the CDR3, the DNA is TGTGCCAGCTCTCACAATCAGGGTAAGGACACTGAAGCTTTCTTT. It translates to CASSHNQGKDTEAFF.

V gene TRBV7-9 combines with J gene TRBJ1-4, with TRBD1 matching 9 bases. V trimming: 3 bases; J trimming: 7 bases; junction bases outside the gene matches: 3. The CDR3 is 14 amino acids. Germline CDR1 is SEHNR and CDR2 is FQNEAQ (reference sequence). The CDR3 DNA reads TGTGCCAGCAGCTTGGGGACAGGGTTTGAAAAACTGTTTTTT. Its translation is CASSLGTGFEKLFF. The full variable domain, in which reference TRBV7-9 and TRBJ1-4 provide the parts outside the CDR3, is DTGVSQNPRHKITKRGQNVTFRCDPISEHNRLYWYRQTLGQGPEFLTYFQNEAQLEKSRLLSDRFSAERPKGSFSTLEIQRTEQGDSAMYLCASSLGTGFEKLFFGSGTQLSVL.

This clone was recorded a few times. V gene TRBV6-5 combines with J gene TRBJ2-2; 8 bases line up with TRBD2. Germline V lookup: CDR1 MNHEY, CDR2 SVGAGI. The CDR3 runs 14 residues. The V segment lost 6 bases and the J segment 6 bases; nucleotides outside the gene matches: 6. The CDR3 nucleotides are TGTGCCAGCAGCCCGACTAGCGTATCCGGGGAGCTGTTTTTT. It codes for CASSPTSVSGELFF.

This clone was counted between two and nine times. V usage is TRBV7-9 and J usage is TRBJ1-2; unclear D gene. This CDR3 is 15 amino acids long. The germline CDR1 and CDR2 sequences are SEHNR and FQNEAQ (reference sequence). V gave up 2 bases and J gave up 2 bases, with 12 bases separating them. The CDR3 region is CASSLSPRRNYGYTF. For the CDR3, the DNA is TGTGCCAGCAGCTTAAGCCCGAGGAGGAACTATGGCTACACCTTC.

This clone turned up a few times. The chain carries TRBV11-3 and TRBJ1-1; tentatively, D is TRBD1 (6 bases). Germline V lookup: CDR1 SGHNT, CDR2 YENEEA. The V gene lost 5 bases and the J gene lost 0 bases, with 7 bases spanning the gap. The CDR3 is 13 residues long. Written as DNA, the CDR3 is TGTGCCAGCAGCGACAGGCTGAACACTGAAGCTTTCTTT. Translation: CASSDRLNTEAFF.

This clone was seen only once. This chain connects TRBV5-4 to TRBJ2-3; D might be TRBD1 (6 bases). Per the germline V gene, CDR1 is SGHNT and CDR2 is YYREEE (reference sequence). The CDR3 sequence is 15 residues long. V lost 0 bases and J 2 bases, leaving 10 bases between the germline ends. This CDR3 is CASSLGRGITDTQYF. The CDR3 nucleotides read TGTGCCAGCAGCTTGGGTAGGGGGATCACAGATACGCAGTATTTT.

J is TRBJ2-1 and V is TRBV5-1, with D unclear. The germline gives CDR1 SGHRS, CDR2 YFSETQ. Trimming pared 0 bases from V and 6 bases from J, leaving 4 bases between. This CDR3 has 12 amino acids. The CDR3 DNA reads TGCGCCAGCAGCTTGGCCCTCAATGAGCAGTTCTTC. Translation gives CASSLALNEQFF.

The rearrangement links TRBV5-1 to TRBJ1-2; D not certain. Germline assignment: CDR1 SGHRS and CDR2 YFSETQ. V was cut by 4 bases and J by 7 bases, with 14 bases left in between. This CDR3 is 13 amino acids long. CDR3 sequence: CASSGDGRFGYTF. The CDR3 nucleotides read TGCGCCAGCAGCGGAGACGGGAGGTTTGGCTACACCTTC.

The count of this clone is one. The chain couples TRBV18 to TRBJ1-4; D unresolved. The CDR3 consists of 14 residues. Trimming stripped 6 bases from V and 7 bases from J, with 15 bases between. The germline V gene encodes CDR1 KGHSH and CDR2 LQKENI. This chain's CDR3 is CASSLTSEGEKLFF. Written as DNA, the CDR3 is TGTGCCAGCTCGCTTACTAGTGAGGGTGAAAAACTGTTTTTT.

This chain connects TRBV15 to TRBJ2-1; the match to TRBD1 covers 11 bases. The germline V gene encodes CDR1 LNHNV and CDR2 YYDKDF (reference sequence). The CDR3 has 14 residues. V trimming: 8 bases; J trimming: 5 bases; junction bases outside the gene matches: 5. In nucleotides, the CDR3 is TGTGCCACCCTCCGGGACAGGGGGAACAATGAGCAGTTCTTC. This gives the protein CATLRDRGNNEQFF.

The count of this clone is one. V usage is TRBV2 and J usage is TRBJ2-1, with TRBD1 as a possible D gene (5 bases). Trimming left V 6 bases short and J 4 bases short, with 16 bases between. CDR3 length: 15 amino acids. Germline V gene sequence: CDR1 SNHLY, CDR2 FYNNEI. The CDR3 sequence: CASRGRQKAYNEQFF. As DNA, the CDR3 is TGTGCCAGCAGGGGGCGACAGAAGGCGTACAATGAGCAGTTCTTC.

The V gene is TRBV5-6, the J gene TRBJ2-2; unclear D gene. The germline V and J ends were trimmed by 0 bases and 4 bases, with 13 bases remaining between them. From germline, CDR1 is SGHDT and CDR2 YYEEEE. There are 16 residues in the CDR3. CDR3 DNA sequence: TGTGCCAGCAGCTTGGGGTCAGGTGCCGGCACCGGGGAGCTGTTTTTT. Encoded protein: CASSLGSGAGTGELFF. The variable domain in full, completed from reference TRBV5-6 and TRBJ2-2, reads DAGVTQSPTHLIKTRGQQVTLRCSPKSGHDTVSWYQQALGQGPQFIFQYYEEEERQRGNFPDRFSGHQFPNYSSELNVNALLLGDSALYLCASSLGSGAGTGELFFGEGSRLTVL.